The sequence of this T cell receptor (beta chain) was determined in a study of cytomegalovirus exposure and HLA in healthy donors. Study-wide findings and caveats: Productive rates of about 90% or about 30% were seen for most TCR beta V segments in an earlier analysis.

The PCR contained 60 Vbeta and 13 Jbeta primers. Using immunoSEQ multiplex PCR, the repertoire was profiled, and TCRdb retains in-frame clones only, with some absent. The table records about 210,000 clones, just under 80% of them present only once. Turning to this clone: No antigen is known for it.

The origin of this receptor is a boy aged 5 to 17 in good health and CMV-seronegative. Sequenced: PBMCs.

CDR3 DNA sequence: TGTGCCAGCAGCTTAGGACAGGGAGTACACTATGGCTACACCTTC. Its protein is CASSLGQGVHYGYTF. The chain combines TRBV13 with TRBJ1-2, with D perhaps TRBD1 (6 bases). Trimming shortened V by 0 bases and J by 3 bases, and 11 bases separated the two germline ends. The CDR3 length is 15 residues. Germline CDR1 PRHDT, CDR2 FYEKMQ (reference sequence).